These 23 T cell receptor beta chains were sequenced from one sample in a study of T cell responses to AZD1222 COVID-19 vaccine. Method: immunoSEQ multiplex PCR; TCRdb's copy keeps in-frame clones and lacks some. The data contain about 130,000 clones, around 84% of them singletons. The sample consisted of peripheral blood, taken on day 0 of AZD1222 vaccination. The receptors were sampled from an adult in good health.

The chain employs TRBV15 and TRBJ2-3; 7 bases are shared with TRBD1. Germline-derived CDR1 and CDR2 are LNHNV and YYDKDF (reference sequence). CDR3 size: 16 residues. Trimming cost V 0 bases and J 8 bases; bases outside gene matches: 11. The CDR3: CATSRDLLTGAGTQYF. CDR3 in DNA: TGTGCCACCAGCAGAGATCTCCTCACAGGGGCTGGTACGCAGTATTTT. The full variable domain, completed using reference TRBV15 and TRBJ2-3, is DAMVIQNPRYQVTQFGKPVTLSCSQTLNHNVMYWYQQKSSQAPKLLFHYYDKDFNNEADTPDNFQSRRPNTSFCFLDIRSPGLGDTAMYLCATSRDLLTGAGTQYFGPGTRLTVL.

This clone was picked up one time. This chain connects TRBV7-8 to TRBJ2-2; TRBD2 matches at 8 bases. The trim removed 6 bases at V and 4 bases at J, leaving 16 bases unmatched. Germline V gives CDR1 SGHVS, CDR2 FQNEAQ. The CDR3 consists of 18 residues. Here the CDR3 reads CASRDRTGGGITTGELFF. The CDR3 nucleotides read TGTGCCAGCAGGGATCGGACTGGCGGGGGGATTACCACCGGGGAGCTGTTTTTT.

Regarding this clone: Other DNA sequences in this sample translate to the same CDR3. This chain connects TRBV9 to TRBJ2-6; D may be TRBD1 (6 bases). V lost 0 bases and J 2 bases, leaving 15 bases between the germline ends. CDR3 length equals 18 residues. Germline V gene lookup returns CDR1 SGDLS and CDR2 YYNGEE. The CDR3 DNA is TGTGCCAGCAGCGTAGAGAGTAGGGGGTTAGCTGGGGCCAACGTCCTGACTTTC. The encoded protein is CASSVESRGLAGANVLTF.

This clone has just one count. The CDR3 is CASSPPNSQGFASNYGYTF. The CDR3 bases are TGTGCCAGCTCACCACCTAATAGTCAGGGTTTCGCATCTAACTATGGCTACACCTTC. The chain uses TRBV18 and TRBJ1-2, with D perhaps matching TRBD1 (5 bases). Trimming stripped 0 bases from V and 0 bases from J, with 20 bases between. The CDR3 sequence is 19 residues long. Germline V gene data show CDR1 as KGHSH and CDR2 as LQKENI. The complete variable domain, with remaining parts taken from reference TRBV18 and TRBJ1-2, reads NAGVMQNPRHLVRRRGQEARLRCSPMKGHSHVYWYRQLPEEGLKFMVYLQKENIIDESGMPKERFSAEFPKEGPSILRIQQVVRGDSAAYFCASSPPNSQGFASNYGYTFGSGTRLTVV.

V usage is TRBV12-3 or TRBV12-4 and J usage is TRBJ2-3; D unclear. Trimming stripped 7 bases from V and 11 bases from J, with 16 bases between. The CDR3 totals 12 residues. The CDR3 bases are TGTGCCAGCACCCTCGGACCTCGGCGGCAGTATTTT. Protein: CASTLGPRRQYF.

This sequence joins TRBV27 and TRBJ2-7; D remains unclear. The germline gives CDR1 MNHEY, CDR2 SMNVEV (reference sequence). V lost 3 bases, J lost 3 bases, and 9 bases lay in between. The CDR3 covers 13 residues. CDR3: CASSLNRNYEQYF. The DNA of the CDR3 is TGTGCCAGCAGTTTGAATAGAAACTACGAGCAGTACTTC.

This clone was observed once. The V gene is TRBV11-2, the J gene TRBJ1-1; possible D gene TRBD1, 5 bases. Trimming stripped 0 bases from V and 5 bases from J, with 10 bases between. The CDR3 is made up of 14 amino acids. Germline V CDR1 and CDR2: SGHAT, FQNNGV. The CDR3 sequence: CASSLDGGETEAFF. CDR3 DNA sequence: TGTGCCAGCAGCTTAGATGGGGGAGAGACTGAAGCTTTCTTT.

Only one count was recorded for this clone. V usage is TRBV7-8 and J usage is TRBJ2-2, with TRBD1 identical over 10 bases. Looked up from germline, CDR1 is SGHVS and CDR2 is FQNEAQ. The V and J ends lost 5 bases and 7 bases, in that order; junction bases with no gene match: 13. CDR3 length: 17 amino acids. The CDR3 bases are TGTGCCAGCAGCCACGACAGGGGGCGAAGTTCGGTCGGGGAGCTGTTTTTT. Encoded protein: CASSHDRGRSSVGELFF.

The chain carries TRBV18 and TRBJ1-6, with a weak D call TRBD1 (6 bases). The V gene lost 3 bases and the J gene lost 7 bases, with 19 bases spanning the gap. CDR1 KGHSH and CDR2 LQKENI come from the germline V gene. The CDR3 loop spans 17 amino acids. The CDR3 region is CASSPYHLTGRNSPLHF. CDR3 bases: TGTGCCAGCTCACCCTATCACCTAACAGGGCGCAATTCACCCCTCCACTTT. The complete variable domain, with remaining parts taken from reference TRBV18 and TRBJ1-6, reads NAGVMQNPRHLVRRRGQEARLRCSPMKGHSHVYWYRQLPEEGLKFMVYLQKENIIDESGMPKERFSAEFPKEGPSILRIQQVVRGDSAAYFCASSPYHLTGRNSPLHFGNGTRLTVT.

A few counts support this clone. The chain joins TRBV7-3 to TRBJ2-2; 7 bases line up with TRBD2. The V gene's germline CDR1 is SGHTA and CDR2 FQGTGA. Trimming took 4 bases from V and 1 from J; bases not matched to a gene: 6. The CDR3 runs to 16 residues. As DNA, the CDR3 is TGTGCCAGCAGCTCATCCTCGGGGGGGAACACCGGGGAGCTGTTTTTT. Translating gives CASSSSSGGNTGELFF.

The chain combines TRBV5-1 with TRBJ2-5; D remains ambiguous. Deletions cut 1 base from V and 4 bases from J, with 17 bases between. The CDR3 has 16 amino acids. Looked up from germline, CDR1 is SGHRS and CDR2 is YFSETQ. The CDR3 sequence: CASSLSNFVGGETQYF. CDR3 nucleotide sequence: TGCGCCAGCAGCTTGTCAAATTTTGTTGGTGGAGAGACCCAGTACTTC. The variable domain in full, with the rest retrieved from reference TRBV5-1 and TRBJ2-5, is KAGVTQTPRYLIKTRGQQVTLSCSPISGHRSVSWYQQTPGQGLQFLFEYFSETQRNKGNFPGRFSGRQFSNSRSEMNVSTLELGDSALYLCASSLSNFVGGETQYFGPGTRLLVL.

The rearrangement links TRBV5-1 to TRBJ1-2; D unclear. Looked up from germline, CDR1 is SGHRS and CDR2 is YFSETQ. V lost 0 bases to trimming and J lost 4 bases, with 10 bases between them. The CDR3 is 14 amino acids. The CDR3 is CASSLALETYGYTF. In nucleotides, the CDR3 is TGCGCCAGCAGCTTGGCCTTGGAGACCTATGGCTACACCTTC.

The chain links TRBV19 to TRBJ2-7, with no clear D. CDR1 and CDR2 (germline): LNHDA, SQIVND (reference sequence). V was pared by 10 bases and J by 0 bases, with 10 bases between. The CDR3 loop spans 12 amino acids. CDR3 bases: TGTGCCACCGTATCTACCTCCTACGAGCAGTACTTC. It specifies CATVSTSYEQYF.

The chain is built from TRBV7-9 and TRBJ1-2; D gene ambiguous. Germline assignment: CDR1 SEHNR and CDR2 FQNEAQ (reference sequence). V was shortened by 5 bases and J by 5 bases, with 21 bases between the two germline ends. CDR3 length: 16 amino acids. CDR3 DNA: TGTGCCAGCAGCCCCGCACCCTTAGGGCGTAATTATGGCTACACCTTC. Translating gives CASSPAPLGRNYGYTF.

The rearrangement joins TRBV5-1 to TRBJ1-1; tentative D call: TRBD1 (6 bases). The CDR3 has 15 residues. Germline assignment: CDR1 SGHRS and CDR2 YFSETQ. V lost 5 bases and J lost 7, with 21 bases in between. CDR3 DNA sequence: TGCGCCAGCAGGATTTACGGGGGGCAGGTGGGTGAAGCTTTCTTT. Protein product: CASRIYGGQVGEAFF.

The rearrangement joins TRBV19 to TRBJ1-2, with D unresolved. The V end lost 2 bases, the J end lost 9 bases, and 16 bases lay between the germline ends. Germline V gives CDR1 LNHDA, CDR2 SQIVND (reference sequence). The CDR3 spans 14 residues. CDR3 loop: CASSITGTYKSYTF. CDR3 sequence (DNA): TGTGCCAGTAGTATAACCGGAACTTACAAAAGCTACACCTTC.

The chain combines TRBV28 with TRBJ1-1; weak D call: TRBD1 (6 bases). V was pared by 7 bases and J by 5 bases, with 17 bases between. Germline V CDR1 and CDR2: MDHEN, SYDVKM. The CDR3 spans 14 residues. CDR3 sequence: CASIPSGATTEAFF. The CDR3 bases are TGTGCCAGCATCCCATCAGGGGCAACAACTGAAGCTTTCTTT.

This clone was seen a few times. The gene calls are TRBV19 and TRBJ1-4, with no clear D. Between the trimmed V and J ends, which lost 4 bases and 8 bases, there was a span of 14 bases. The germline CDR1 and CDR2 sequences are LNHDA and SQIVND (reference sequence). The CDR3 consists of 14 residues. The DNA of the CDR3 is TGTGCCAGTAGTACCGGACCGGGTGGGGAAAAACTGTTTTTT. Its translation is CASSTGPGGEKLFF.

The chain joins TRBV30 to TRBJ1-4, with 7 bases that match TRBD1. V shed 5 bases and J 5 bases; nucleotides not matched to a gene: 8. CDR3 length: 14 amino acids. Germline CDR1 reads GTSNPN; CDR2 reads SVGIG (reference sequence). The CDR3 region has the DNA TGTGCCTGGGCTGCTGGGACAGTAAATGAAAAACTGTTTTTT. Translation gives CAWAAGTVNEKLFF.

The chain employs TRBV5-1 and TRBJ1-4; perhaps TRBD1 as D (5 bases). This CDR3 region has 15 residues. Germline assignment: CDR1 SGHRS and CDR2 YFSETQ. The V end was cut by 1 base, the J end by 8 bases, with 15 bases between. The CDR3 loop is CASSLTGGSGEKLFF. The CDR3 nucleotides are TGCGCCAGCAGCTTGACGGGGGGTTCTGGCGAAAAACTGTTTTTT.

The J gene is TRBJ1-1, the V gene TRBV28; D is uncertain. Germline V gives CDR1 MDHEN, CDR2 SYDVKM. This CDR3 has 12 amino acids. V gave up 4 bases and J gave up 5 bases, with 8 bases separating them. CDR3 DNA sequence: TGTGCCAGCAGTTCCTTGCGAACTGAAGCTTTCTTT. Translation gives CASSSLRTEAFF. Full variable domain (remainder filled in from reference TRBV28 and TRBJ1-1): DVKVTQSSRYLVKRTGEKVFLECVQDMDHENMFWYRQDPGLGLRLIYFSYDVKMKEKGDIPEGYSVSREKKERFSLILESASTNQTSMYLCASSSLRTEAFFGQGTRLTVV.

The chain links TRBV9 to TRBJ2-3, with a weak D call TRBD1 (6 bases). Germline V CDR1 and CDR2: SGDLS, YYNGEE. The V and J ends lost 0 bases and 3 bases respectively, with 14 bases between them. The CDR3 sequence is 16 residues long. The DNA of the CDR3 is TGTGCCAGCAGCGTAGATCAGGGGATGGGAACAGATACGCAGTATTTT. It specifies CASSVDQGMGTDTQYF.

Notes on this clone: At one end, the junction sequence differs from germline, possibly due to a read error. CDR3 loop: CASSLSRGPWIF. The CDR3 DNA follows: TGTGCCAGCAGTTTGAGTAGGGGGCCCTGGATTTTC. This rearrangement joins TRBV12-3 or TRBV12-4 to TRBJ1-2; 7 bases line up with TRBD1. CDR3 length equals 12 residues.